The 23 T cell receptor beta chains in this list originate from one sample, sequenced in a study of vaccination effects on CD4 cells after COVID-19. With the ViraFEST assay, the study expanded antigen-specific CD4+ T cells using viral peptide pools, then sequenced them. The culture ran for around 10 days before CD4+ T cells were isolated. Two doses of BNT162b2 or mRNA-1273 vaccine were administered to participants. Assay used: immunoSEQ multiplex PCR; TCRdb lists only in-frame clones, some missing. Of about 24,000 clones listed, around 70% are singletons. No antigen has been identified for these receptors. This material consisted of CD4+ T cells from PBMCs cultured with SARS-CoV-2 spike peptides, taken after COVID-19 vaccination. These receptors all come from a human donor who received a COVID-19 vaccine.

This clone was observed a handful of times. The chain recombines TRBV6-6 with TRBJ2-7; 14 bases align to TRBD2. The V gene's germline CDR1 is MNHNY and CDR2 SVGAGI (reference sequence). CDR3 size: 20 residues. V lost 7 bases, J lost 0 bases, and 17 bases stayed unmatched. CDR3 sequence (DNA): TGTGCCAGCACCCGATCGGAGGGGACTAGCGGGAGTAGGCTCTCCTACGAGCAGTACTTC. Its protein product is CASTRSEGTSGSRLSYEQYF.

The chain uses TRBV5-8 and TRBJ2-4, with D hard to call. Germline assignment: CDR1 SGHTS and CDR2 YDEGEE. The CDR3 extends over 11 amino acids. V was clipped by 0 bases and J by 7 bases, with 2 bases between them. The CDR3 DNA follows: TGTGCCAGCAGCTTGGCGAACATTCAGTACTTC. Translating it yields CASSLANIQYF.

J is TRBJ1-5 and V is TRBV6-5, with 8 bases that match TRBD1. Trimming took 7 bases from V and 3 from J; bases not matched to a gene: 8. The CDR3 runs to 15 residues. From germline, CDR1 is MNHEY and CDR2 SVGAGI. CDR3 region: CASKRGQELNQPQHF. In DNA form, the CDR3 reads TGTGCCAGCAAAAGGGGACAGGAGCTCAATCAGCCCCAGCATTTT.

The CDR3, as DNA: TGTGCCTGGAGTCTAGGGTCCGGAAACACCATATATTTT. Translated: CAWSLGSGNTIYF. The rearrangement uses TRBV30 and TRBJ1-3; no firm D call. Trimming removed 2 bases from V and 4 bases from J, with 9 bases in between. CDR1 is GTSNPN, CDR2 SVGIG, per germline (reference sequence). The CDR3 length is 13 residues.

V gene TRBV7-8 combines with J gene TRBJ1-5; D unclear. The V end was cut by 3 bases, the J end by 1 base, with 13 bases between. The CDR3 totals 16 residues. Germline CDR1 is SGHVS and CDR2 is FQNEAQ. DNA of the CDR3: TGTGCCAGCAGCTTCGGTTCCATCGGGAGCAATCAGCCCCAGCATTTT. This gives the protein CASSFGSIGSNQPQHF. The full variable domain, its missing parts supplied by reference TRBV7-8 and TRBJ1-5, is GAGVSQSPRYKVAKRGQDVALRCDPISGHVSLFWYQQALGQGPEFLTYFQNEAQLDKSGLPSDRFFAERPEGSVSTLKIQRTQQEDSAVYLCASSFGSIGSNQPQHFGDGTRLSIL.

The V call is TRBV30, the J call TRBJ2-3, with D perhaps being TRBD1 or TRBD2 (5 bases each). The length of the CDR3 is 14 residues. With 0 bases removed from V and 9 bases from J, the gap between germline ends came to 16 bases. Germline V lookup: CDR1 GTSNPN, CDR2 SVGIG (reference sequence). The CDR3 here is CAWSVHETRGTQYF. DNA of the CDR3: TGTGCCTGGAGTGTCCATGAAACTCGGGGCACGCAGTATTTT. Full variable domain (missing parts from reference TRBV30 and TRBJ2-3): SQTIHQWPATLVQPVGSPLSLECTVEGTSNPNLYWYRQAAGRGLQLLFYSVGIGQISSEVPQNLSASRPQDRQFILSSKKLLLSDSGFYLCAWSVHETRGTQYFGPGTRLTVL.

V is TRBV5-6 and J is TRBJ1-2; D unclear. Germline assignment: CDR1 SGHDT and CDR2 YYEEEE. The V and J ends lost 6 bases and 5 bases respectively, with 17 bases between them. CDR3 size: 14 residues. CDR3 residues: CASNYPETPYGYTF. The CDR3 DNA follows: TGTGCCAGCAACTACCCCGAGACCCCGTATGGCTACACCTTC.

V gene TRBV9 combines with J gene TRBJ2-7; D gene uncertain. Looked up from germline, CDR1 is SGDLS and CDR2 is YYNGEE. V shed 9 bases and J shed 3 bases, with 25 bases lying between them. The CDR3 runs 16 residues. CDR3 protein: CAKLNEVSPYLYEQYF. CDR3 DNA sequence: TGTGCCAAACTAAATGAGGTAAGTCCATACCTCTACGAGCAGTACTTC.

This clone was seen just once. This sequence joins TRBV3-1 (or the pseudogene TRBV3-2) and TRBJ1-1, with 8 positions matching TRBD1. The V gene end was trimmed by 4 bases and the J gene end by 8 bases; junction bases not matched to a gene: 15. CDR1 is LGHDT, CDR2 YNNKEL, per germline (reference sequence). The CDR3 spans 16 residues. The CDR3 spells CASSPSGQDRAREAFF. The CDR3 DNA reads as TGTGCCAGCAGCCCATCGGGCCAGGACAGGGCGAGGGAAGCTTTCTTT.

The CDR3 DNA is TGTGCCAGCTCACCCTCCGGGACGAGTAATGAGCAGTTCTTC. Encoded protein: CASSPSGTSNEQFF. The rearrangement links TRBV18 to TRBJ2-1; D is tentatively TRBD1 or TRBD2 (5 bases each). The CDR3 is 14 residues long. Per the germline V gene, CDR1 is KGHSH and CDR2 is LQKENI. V shed 3 bases and J shed 7 bases, with 13 bases lying between them.

The chain couples TRBV19 to TRBJ1-2; TRBD1 aligns across 11 bases. J was trimmed by 7 bases and V by 6 bases; bases with no gene match: 10. In germline, CDR1 is LNHDA, CDR2 SQIVND (reference sequence). This CDR3 is built from 15 residues. The CDR3 DNA follows: TGTGCCAGTAGGACCACCTGGACAGGGGGCTTTGGCTACACCTTC. Encoded protein: CASRTTWTGGFGYTF.

This clone was detected once. This chain links TRBV13 with TRBJ2-3, with D maybe TRBD2 (5 bases). The CDR3 length is 16 residues. V dropped 5 bases and J dropped 0 bases, with 15 bases sitting between them. Germline V gene sequence: CDR1 PRHDT, CDR2 FYEKMQ (reference sequence). CDR3 nucleotide sequence: TGTGCCAGCAGCCAAGAGGGTGGGCGAAGCACAGATACGCAGTATTTT. It encodes CASSQEGGRSTDTQYF. Filled out from reference TRBV13 and TRBJ2-3, the complete variable domain reads AAGVIQSPRHLIKEKRETATLKCYPIPRHDTVYWYQQGPGQDPQFLISFYEKMQSDKGSIPDRFSAQQFSDYHSELNMSSLELGDSALYFCASSQEGGRSTDTQYFGPGTRLTVL.

This clone was detected once. The chain is built from TRBV4-2 and TRBJ2-1; TRBD2 might be the D (5 bases). The V end was cut by 3 bases, the J end by 0 bases, with 9 bases between. The germline V gene has CDR1 LGHNA and CDR2 YNFKEQ. The CDR3 loop spans 15 amino acids. The CDR3 loop reads CASSQTGSSYNEQFF. In DNA, the CDR3 is TGTGCCAGCAGCCAGACGGGGAGCTCCTACAATGAGCAGTTCTTC.

V and J are TRBV10-3 and TRBJ1-4; D gene uncertain. There are 14 residues in the CDR3. Looked up from germline, CDR1 is ENHRY and CDR2 is SYGVKD. V gave up 4 bases and J gave up 4 bases, with 10 bases separating them. CDR3 nucleotides: TGTGCCATCAGTGTAGGGTTCAGTAATGAAAAACTGTTTTTT. Amino acids: CAISVGFSNEKLFF.

V and J are TRBV10-1 and TRBJ1-1; D is unclear. The V end was cut by 0 bases, the J end by 6 bases, with 14 bases between. Per germline, CDR1 WNHNN and CDR2 SYGVQD (reference sequence). CDR3 length equals 15 residues. CDR3 bases: TGCGCCAGCAGTGAGTCGTTAGGGTCTACGGCTGAAGCTTTCTTT. Protein: CASSESLGSTAEAFF.

The chain combines TRBV7-9 with TRBJ1-4; D may be TRBD1 (6 bases). Germline V gene lookup returns CDR1 SEHNR and CDR2 FQNEAQ (reference sequence). The CDR3 extends over 16 amino acids. Trimming stripped 1 base from V and 8 bases from J, with 17 bases between. The CDR3 region is CASSLGMHREGEKLFF. In DNA form, the CDR3 reads TGTGCCAGCAGCTTAGGAATGCACAGGGAGGGAGAAAAACTGTTTTTT.

The chain employs TRBV3-1 (or the pseudogene TRBV3-2) and TRBJ1-3; D is undetermined. This CDR3 is 13 amino acids long. The V gene lost 3 bases and the J gene lost 1 base, with 4 bases spanning the gap. CDR1 is LGHDT and CDR2 is YNNKEL in the germline V gene (reference sequence). Here the CDR3 reads CASSHDSGNTIYF. The DNA for the CDR3 is TGTGCCAGCAGCCACGATTCTGGAAACACCATATATTTT.

This clone appeared a few times. V and J are TRBV24-1 and TRBJ2-7, with TRBD1 matching 7 bases. Germline values: CDR1 KGHDR, CDR2 SFDVKD. J gave up 8 bases and V 3 bases, and 9 bases lay outside the gene matches. CDR3 length equals 14 residues. CDR3: CATSDDGEQGKQYF. DNA of the CDR3: TGTGCCACCAGTGATGACGGTGAACAGGGGAAGCAGTACTTC.

The chain joins TRBV6-1 to TRBJ1-3; D not certain. The CDR3 is 15 residues long. The germline V gene has CDR1 MNHNS and CDR2 SASEGT. The V end was cut by 1 base, the J end by 0 bases, with 7 bases between. CDR3 amino acids: CASSEVGSSGNTIYF. CDR3 sequence (DNA): TGTGCCAGCAGTGAAGTCGGGAGCTCTGGAAACACCATATATTTT.

The chain recombines TRBV10-3 with TRBJ1-2; 9 bases match TRBD1. Trimming took 0 bases from V and 0 from J; bases not matched to a gene: 5. The CDR3 is 17 amino acids. CDR1 is ENHRY, CDR2 SYGVKD, per germline. CDR3 in amino acids: CAISESGQGSTNYGYTF. The CDR3 coding sequence is TGTGCCATCAGTGAGTCAGGACAGGGGTCTACTAACTATGGCTACACCTTC.

This clone has just a few counts. The chain uses TRBV7-9 and TRBJ2-7, with D perhaps given as TRBD1 or TRBD2 (5 bases each). Germline values: CDR1 SEHNR, CDR2 FQNEAQ (reference sequence). Trimming cost V 3 bases and J 3 bases, with 18 bases left between them. The length of the CDR3 is 16 residues. The chain's CDR3 is CASSFAWGSSDYEQYF. The CDR3, as DNA: TGTGCCAGCAGCTTCGCTTGGGGGAGCAGTGACTACGAGCAGTACTTC.

The CDR3 is CASTSYTEAFF. CDR3 nucleotides: TGTGCCAGCACTTCATACACTGAAGCTTTCTTT. This chain connects TRBV6-5 to TRBJ1-1; D unresolved. Between the trimmed V and J ends, which lost 7 bases and 3 bases, there was a span of 6 bases. The CDR3 covers 11 residues. CDR1 and CDR2 (germline): MNHEY, SVGAGI.

This clone was detected only a few times. The chain joins TRBV19 to TRBJ2-7; possible D gene TRBD2, 5 bases. Germline V gives CDR1 LNHDA, CDR2 SQIVND (reference sequence). V gave up 9 bases and J gave up 2 bases, with 17 bases separating them. The CDR3 is made up of 14 amino acids. The CDR3 DNA reads as TGTGCCAGCCGGGAAGGGCCAGCCACCTACGAGCAGTACTTC. It yields the protein CASREGPATYEQYF.